This TCR beta chain was recovered during a study of shared clonotypes between healthy human individuals. Data came from immunoSEQ multiplex PCR; TCRdb stores just in-frame clones and leaves some out. The top ten hold around 0.21% of the sample, which has over 750,000 clones, about 96% seen once. Positively selected for CCR7, the CD45RO-negative cells used as naive CD8 cells excluded terminally differentiated effector memory CD45RA+ cells. CDR1 and CDR2 (germline): SQVTM, ANQGSEA. The CDR3 extends over 14 amino acids. V was cut by 5 bases and J by 0 bases, with 11 bases left in between. As for this clone: Its antigen is as yet unknown.

Overall study findings and caveats: Generation probabilities of non-shared clonotypes were lower (relative to those shared by all four donors).

The V gene is TRBV29-1, the J gene TRBJ2-1; D is uncertain. This sequence was found in a young man in good health. Sequenced: naive CD8+ T cells sorted from blood. The CDR3 protein is CSVFGHPSYNEQFF. DNA for the CDR3: TGCAGCGTTTTTGGTCATCCCTCCTACAATGAGCAGTTCTTC.